This T cell receptor beta chain emerged from a study of chemoradiotherapy in HPV16-positive cancers. Overall study context: Functional T-cell assays on a couple of HPV16-positive patients' cells defined candidate HPV-specific clones and common TCR motifs.

Study-wide findings and caveats: HPV-responsive T-cell expansion during chemoradiotherapy was linked to improved recurrence-free survival in HPV16-positive patients.

Produced via immunoSEQ multiplex PCR; TCRdb's table is partial and in-frame only. The sample holds some 4,900 clones; roughly 74% are singletons and the top ten take about 10%. For this clone: Its cognate antigen is unknown.

The trim removed 4 bases at V and 6 bases at J, leaving 7 bases unmatched. The CDR3 covers 16 residues. In germline, CDR1 is SGHRS, CDR2 YFSETQ. This clonotype was obtained from a human donor with HPV-associated anogenital cancer. This chain uses TRBV5-1 with TRBJ2-2, with TRBD1 identical over 12 bases. Source: tumor tissue, taken from a patient who underwent chemoradiotherapy. CDR3 bases: TGCGCCAGCAGCATAGGGACAGGGGGCATCGCCGGGGAGCTGTTTTTT. Its translation: CASSIGTGGIAGELFF.